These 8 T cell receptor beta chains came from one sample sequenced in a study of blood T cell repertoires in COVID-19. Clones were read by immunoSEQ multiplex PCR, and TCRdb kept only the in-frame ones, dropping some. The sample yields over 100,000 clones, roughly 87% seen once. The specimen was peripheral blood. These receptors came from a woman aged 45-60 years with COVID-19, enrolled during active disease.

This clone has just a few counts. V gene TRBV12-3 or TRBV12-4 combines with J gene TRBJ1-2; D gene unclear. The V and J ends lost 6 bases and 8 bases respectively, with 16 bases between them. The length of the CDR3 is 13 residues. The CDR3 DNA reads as TGTGCCAGCAGGAATAGCCCCCTAGGCGGCTACACCTTC. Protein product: CASRNSPLGGYTF.

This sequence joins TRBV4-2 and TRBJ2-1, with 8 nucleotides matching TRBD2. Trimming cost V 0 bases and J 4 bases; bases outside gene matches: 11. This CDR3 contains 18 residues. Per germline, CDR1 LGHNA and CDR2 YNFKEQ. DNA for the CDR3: TGTGCCAGCAGCCAAGAAGGTCCAGATTCTAGCGGGTACAATGAGCAGTTCTTC. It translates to CASSQEGPDSSGYNEQFF.

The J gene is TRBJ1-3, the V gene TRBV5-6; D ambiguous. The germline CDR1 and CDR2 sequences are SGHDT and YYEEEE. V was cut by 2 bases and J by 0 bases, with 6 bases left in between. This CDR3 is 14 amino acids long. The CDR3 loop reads CASSFRSSGNTIYF. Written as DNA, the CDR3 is TGTGCCAGCAGCTTTCGGAGCTCTGGAAACACCATATATTTT.

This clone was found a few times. The CDR3 DNA sequence: TGTGCCAGCAGTGACAGGGCTTGGGGCTACACCTTC. It specifies CASSDRAWGYTF. This chain connects TRBV12-3 or TRBV12-4 to TRBJ1-2, with 7 bases matching TRBD1. The CDR3 is 12 amino acids. V shed 5 bases, J shed 8 bases, and the junction held 5 bases outside the gene matches.

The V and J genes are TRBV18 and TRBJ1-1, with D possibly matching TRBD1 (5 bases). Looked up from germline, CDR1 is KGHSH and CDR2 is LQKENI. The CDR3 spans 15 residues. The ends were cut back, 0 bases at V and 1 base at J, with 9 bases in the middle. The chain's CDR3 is CASSPPTERNTEAFF. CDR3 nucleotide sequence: TGTGCCAGCTCACCACCGACAGAGCGGAACACTGAAGCTTTCTTT.

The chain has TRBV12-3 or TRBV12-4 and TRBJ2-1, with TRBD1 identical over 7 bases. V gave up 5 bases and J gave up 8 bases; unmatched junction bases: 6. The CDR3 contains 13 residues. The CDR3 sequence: CASSQTGRHEQFF. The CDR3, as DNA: TGTGCCAGCAGTCAGACAGGGCGGCATGAGCAGTTCTTC.

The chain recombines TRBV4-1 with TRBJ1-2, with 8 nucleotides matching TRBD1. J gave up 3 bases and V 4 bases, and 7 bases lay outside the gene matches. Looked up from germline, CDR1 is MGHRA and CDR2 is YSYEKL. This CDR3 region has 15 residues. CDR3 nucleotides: TGCGCCAGCAGCCGAACGACAGGGGCTGACTATGGCTACACCTTC. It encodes CASSRTTGADYGYTF.

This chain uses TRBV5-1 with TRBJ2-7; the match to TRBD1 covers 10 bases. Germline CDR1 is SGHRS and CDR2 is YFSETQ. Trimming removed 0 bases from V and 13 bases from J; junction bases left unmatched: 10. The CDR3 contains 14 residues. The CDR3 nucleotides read TGCGCCAGCAGCTTGGATGGGACAGGGGAACTCCTTTACTTC. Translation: CASSLDGTGELLYF.